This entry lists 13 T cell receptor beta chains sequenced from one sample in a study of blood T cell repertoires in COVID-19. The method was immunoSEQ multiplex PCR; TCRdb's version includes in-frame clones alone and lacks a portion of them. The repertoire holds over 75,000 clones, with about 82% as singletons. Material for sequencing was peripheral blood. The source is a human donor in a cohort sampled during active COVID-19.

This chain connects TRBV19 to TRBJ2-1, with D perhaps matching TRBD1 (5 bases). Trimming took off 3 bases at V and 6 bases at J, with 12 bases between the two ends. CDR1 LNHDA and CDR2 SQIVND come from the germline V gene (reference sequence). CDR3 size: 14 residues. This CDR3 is CASSIGQGSNEQFF. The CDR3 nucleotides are TGTGCCAGTAGTATCGGTCAGGGTTCCAATGAGCAGTTCTTC.

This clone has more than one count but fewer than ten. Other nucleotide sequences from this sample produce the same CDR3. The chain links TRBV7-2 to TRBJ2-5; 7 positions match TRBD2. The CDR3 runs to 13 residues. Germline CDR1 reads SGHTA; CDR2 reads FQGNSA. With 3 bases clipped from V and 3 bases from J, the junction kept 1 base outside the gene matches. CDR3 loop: CASSFAGEETQYF. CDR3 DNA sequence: TGTGCCAGCAGCTTTGCGGGGGAAGAGACCCAGTACTTC.

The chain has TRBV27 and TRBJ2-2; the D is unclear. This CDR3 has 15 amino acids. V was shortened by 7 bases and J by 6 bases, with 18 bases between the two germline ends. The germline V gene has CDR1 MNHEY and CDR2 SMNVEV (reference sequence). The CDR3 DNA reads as TGTGCCAGCACCATGGAGTTTCCTCCCGCCGGGGAGCTGTTTTTT. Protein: CASTMEFPPAGELFF.

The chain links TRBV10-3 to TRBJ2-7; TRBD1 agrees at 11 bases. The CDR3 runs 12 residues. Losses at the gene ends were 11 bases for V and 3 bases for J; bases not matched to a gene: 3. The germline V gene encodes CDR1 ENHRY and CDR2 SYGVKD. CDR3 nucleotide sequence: TGTGCCGTCGGGACAGGGGGCTACGAGCAGTACTTC. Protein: CAVGTGGYEQYF.

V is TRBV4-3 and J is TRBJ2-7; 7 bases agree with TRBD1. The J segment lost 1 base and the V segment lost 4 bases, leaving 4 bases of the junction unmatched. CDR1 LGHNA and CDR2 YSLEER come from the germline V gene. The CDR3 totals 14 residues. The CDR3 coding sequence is TGCGCCAGCAGCCCCTCGGGACAGTCCTACGAGCAGTACTTC. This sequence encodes CASSPSGQSYEQYF.

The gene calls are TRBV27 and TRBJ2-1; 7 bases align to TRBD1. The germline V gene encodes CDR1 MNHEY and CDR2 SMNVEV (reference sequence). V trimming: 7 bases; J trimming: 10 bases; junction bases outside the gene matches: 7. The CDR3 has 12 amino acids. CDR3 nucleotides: TGTGCCAGCAAATTAAACAGGGGAGAGCAGTTCTTC. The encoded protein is CASKLNRGEQFF.

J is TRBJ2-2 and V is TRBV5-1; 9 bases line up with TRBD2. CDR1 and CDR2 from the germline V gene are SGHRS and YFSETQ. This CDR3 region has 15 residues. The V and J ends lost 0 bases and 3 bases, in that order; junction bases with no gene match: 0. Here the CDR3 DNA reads TGCGCCAGCAGCTTGGGACTAGCGGACACCGGGGAGCTGTTTTTT. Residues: CASSLGLADTGELFF.

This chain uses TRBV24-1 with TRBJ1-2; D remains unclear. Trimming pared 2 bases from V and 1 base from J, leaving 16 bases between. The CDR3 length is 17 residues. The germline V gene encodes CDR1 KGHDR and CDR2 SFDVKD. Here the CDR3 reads CATSDSSWQDFNYGYTF. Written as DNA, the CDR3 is TGTGCCACCAGTGATTCGTCATGGCAGGACTTTAACTATGGCTACACCTTC.

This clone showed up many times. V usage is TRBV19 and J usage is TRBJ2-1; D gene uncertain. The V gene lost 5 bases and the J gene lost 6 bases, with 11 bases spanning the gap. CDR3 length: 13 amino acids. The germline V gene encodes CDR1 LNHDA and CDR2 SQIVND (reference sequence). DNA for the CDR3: TGTGCCAGTAGTTTCAGAAGTATCAATGAGCAGTTCTTC. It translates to CASSFRSINEQFF.

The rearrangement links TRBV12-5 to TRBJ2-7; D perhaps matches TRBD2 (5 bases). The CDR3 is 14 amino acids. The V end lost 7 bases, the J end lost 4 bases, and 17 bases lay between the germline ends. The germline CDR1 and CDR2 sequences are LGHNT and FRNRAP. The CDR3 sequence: CASATSLSGYEQYF. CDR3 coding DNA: TGTGCTAGTGCCACGTCACTCAGCGGATACGAGCAGTACTTC.

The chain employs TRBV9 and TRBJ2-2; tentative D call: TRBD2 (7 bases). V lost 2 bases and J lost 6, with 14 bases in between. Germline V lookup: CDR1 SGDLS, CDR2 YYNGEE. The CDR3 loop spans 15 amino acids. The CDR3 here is CASSVSLGGAGELFF. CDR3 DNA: TGTGCCAGCAGCGTTTCCCTAGGGGGGGCCGGGGAGCTGTTTTTT.

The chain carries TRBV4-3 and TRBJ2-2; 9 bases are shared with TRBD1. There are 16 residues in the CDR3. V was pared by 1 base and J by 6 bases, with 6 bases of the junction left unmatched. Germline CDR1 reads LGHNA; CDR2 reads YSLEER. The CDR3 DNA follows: TGCGCCAGCAGCCAAGGGCCAGGGACAGGGTCCGGGGAGCTGTTTTTT. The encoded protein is CASSQGPGTGSGELFF.

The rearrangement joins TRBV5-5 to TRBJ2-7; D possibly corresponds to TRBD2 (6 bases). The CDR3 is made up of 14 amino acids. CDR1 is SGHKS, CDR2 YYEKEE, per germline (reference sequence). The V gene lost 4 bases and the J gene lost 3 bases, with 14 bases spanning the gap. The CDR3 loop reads CASSPATGLYEQYF. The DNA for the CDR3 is TGTGCCAGCAGCCCTGCGACGGGACTCTACGAGCAGTACTTC.